The rows below give T cell receptor beta chains drawn from one sample of a study of CD8 T cells in Susac syndrome. TCRdb re-derived calls from the immunoSEQ multiplex PCR reads in MiXCR, one entry per CDR3 protein. The table includes some 190,000 distinct CDR3 sequences, about 93% detected once. Sequenced: CD4+ T cells from PBMCs. The receptors were sampled from a human donor in good health. Each CDR3 is given with its conserved first and last residue. A D gene is named only where the DNA matches it firmly. The size of a clone is reported for some rows only, either as once, few or many, or as a class for expanded clones.

D gene	J gene	clone size	V gene	CDR3 DNA	CDR3 protein
.	TRBJ2-2	.	TRBV9	TGTGCCAGCAGCGTAGGGGGGAGGAAGGACGGGGAGCTGTTTTTT	CASSVGGRKDGELFF
.	TRBJ2-3	.	TRBV4-2	TGTGCCAGCAGCCAAGACCGCAGGGATGGCGCAGATACGCAGTATTTT	CASSQDRRDGADTQYF
.	TRBJ1-5	.	TRBV24-1	TGTGCCACCAGTGTCAGCCGAGGGAGCAATCAGCCCCAGCATTTT	CATSVSRGSNQPQHF
.	TRBJ1-1	few	TRBV15	TGTGCCACCAGCATTGGGCTTCGCACTGAAGCTTTCTTT	CATSIGLRTEAFF
TRBD1	TRBJ1-2	.	TRBV20-1	TGCAGTGCGATCGACAGGGGGCATGGCTACACCTTC	CSAIDRGHGYTF
.	TRBJ1-5	.	TRBV28	TGTGCCAGCAGCCCGCGGGGGCCCCAGCATTTT	CASSPRGPQHF
TRBD2	TRBJ2-7	.	TRBV3-1	TGTGCCAGCAGCCAAGATTCCAGCGGGGGGTCCTACGAGCAGTACTTC	CASSQDSSGGSYEQYF
TRBD1	TRBJ2-2	.	TRBV7-2	TGTGCCAGCAGCCCCCTTGGGACAGGGGGCACCGGGGAGCTGTTTTTT	CASSPLGTGGTGELFF
TRBD2	TRBJ2-3	once	TRBV7-2	TGTGCCAGCAGCACACCCGGGACTAGCGGCACAGATACGCAGTATTTT	CASSTPGTSGTDTQYF
.	TRBJ2-7	.	TRBV6-1	TGTGCCAGCAGACGCCAGGGGAGGGGGTACTCCTACGAGCAGTACTTC	CASRRQGRGYSYEQYF
.	TRBJ2-3	.	TRBV5-1	TGCGCCAGCAGCTCCATCCCCCTGGGGGATACGCAGTATTTT	CASSSIPLGDTQYF
.	TRBJ2-2	.	TRBV3-1	TGTGCCAGCAGCCGTGAAAGTGCGAACACCGGGGAGCTGTTTTTT	CASSRESANTGELFF
.	TRBJ2-5	.	TRBV5-1	TGCGCCAGCAGCTTGAAACACCAAGAGACCCAGTACTTC	CASSLKHQETQYF
.	TRBJ2-3	.	TRBV5-1	TGCGCCAGCAGCTCGAATGGGTTGACAGATACGCAGTATTTT	CASSSNGLTDTQYF
.	TRBJ2-3	.	TRBV29-1	TGCAGCGCGGGCGCGGCGCCGACAGATACGCAGTATTTT	CSAGAAPTDTQYF
.	TRBJ1-6	.	TRBV19	TGTGCCAGTAGTATTTGGCTGGTGAATTCACCCCTCCACTTT	CASSIWLVNSPLHF
.	TRBJ1-5	.	TRBV7-2	TGTGCCAGCGCCGGGGGTAGGGGCAATCAGCCCCAGCATTTT	CASAGGRGNQPQHF
.	TRBJ1-1	.	TRBV25-1	TGTGCCAGCAGAAGGCCAGGGGTGAACACTGAAGCTTTCTTT	CASRRPGVNTEAFF
.	TRBJ2-2	few	TRBV5-4	TGTGCCAGCAGCTTGCGGGTAGGGGAGCTGTTTTTT	CASSLRVGELFF
TRBD2	TRBJ2-3	.	TRBV4-3	TGCGCCAGCAGCCCCGGGGGGGCGAGCACAGATACGCAGTATTTT	CASSPGGASTDTQYF
.	TRBJ2-5	.	TRBV27	TGTGCCAGCAGTTCTCCCCAGGACGCAGAGACCCAGTACTTC	CASSSPQDAETQYF
.	TRBJ2-7	.	TRBV5-1	TGCGCCAGCAGCGGCCCGGACGGGGAGGAACGCGAGCAGTACTTC	CASSGPDGEEREQYF
.	TRBJ2-1	.	TRBV28	TGTGCCAGCCTCCAACGGGACCTAATCTTGGGTGAGCAGTTCTTC	CASLQRDLILGEQFF
.	TRBJ1-5	few	TRBV6-2/TRBV6-3	TGTGCCAGCAGCGTTTCATCGAATCAGCCCCAGCATTTT	CASSVSSNQPQHF
TRBD1	TRBJ2-4	.	TRBV7-2	TGTGCCAGCAGCTTTGCCGGGACAGGGAGCAAAAACATTCAGTACTTC	CASSFAGTGSKNIQYF
TRBD2	TRBJ2-4	once	TRBV6-2/TRBV6-3	TGTGCCAGCAGTTTCGACCCCGCTAGCGGGGGTATAAACGGAGACATTCAGTACTTC	CASSFDPASGGINGDIQYF
TRBD1	TRBJ1-1	.	TRBV9	TGTGCCAGCAGTGACGCGGGACAGATGAACACTGAAGCTTTCTTT	CASSDAGQMNTEAFF
.	TRBJ2-5	.	TRBV24-1	TGTGCCACCAGGGAAGGCGAGACCCAGTACTTC	CATREGETQYF
.	TRBJ2-2	.	TRBV6-1	TGTGCCAGCAGTGAACGGCACAGGAGGAACACCGGGGAGCTGTTTTTT	CASSERHRRNTGELFF
.	TRBJ2-4	.	TRBV7-2	TGTGCCAGCAGCTTGCGTCTAGCCAAAAACATTCAGTACTTC	CASSLRLAKNIQYF